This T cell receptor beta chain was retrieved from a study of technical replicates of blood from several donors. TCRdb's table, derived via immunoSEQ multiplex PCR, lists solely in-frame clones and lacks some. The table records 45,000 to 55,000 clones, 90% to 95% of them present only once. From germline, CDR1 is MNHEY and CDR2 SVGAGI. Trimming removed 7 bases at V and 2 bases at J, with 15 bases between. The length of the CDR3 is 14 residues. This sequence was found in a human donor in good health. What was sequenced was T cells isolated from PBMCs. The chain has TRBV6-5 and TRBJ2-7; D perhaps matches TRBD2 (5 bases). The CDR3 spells CASIPGRGTYEQYF. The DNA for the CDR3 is TGTGCCAGCATCCCGGGCCGAGGGACCTACGAGCAGTACTTC.